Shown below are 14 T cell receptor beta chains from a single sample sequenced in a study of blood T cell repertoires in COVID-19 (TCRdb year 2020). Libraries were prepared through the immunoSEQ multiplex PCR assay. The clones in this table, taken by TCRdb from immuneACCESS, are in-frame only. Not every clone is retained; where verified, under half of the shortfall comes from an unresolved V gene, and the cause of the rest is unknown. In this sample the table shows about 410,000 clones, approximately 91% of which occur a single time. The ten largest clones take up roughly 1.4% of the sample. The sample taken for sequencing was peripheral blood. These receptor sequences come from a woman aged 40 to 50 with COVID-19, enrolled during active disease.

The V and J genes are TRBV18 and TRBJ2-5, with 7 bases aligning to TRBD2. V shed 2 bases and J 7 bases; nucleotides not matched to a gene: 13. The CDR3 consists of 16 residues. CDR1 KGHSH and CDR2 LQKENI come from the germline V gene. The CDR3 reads CASSPSGTKISGTQYF. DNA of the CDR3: TGTGCCAGCTCACCATCCGGGACTAAGATTTCGGGGACCCAGTACTTC.

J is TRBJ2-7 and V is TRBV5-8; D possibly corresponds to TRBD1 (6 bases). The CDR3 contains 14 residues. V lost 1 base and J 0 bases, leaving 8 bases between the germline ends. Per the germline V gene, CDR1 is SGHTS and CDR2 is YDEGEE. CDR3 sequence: CASSLNRDSYEQYF. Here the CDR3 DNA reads TGTGCCAGCAGCTTGAACAGGGACTCCTACGAGCAGTACTTC.

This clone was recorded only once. The CDR3 spells CAIRTMDRQYEQYF. As DNA, the CDR3 is TGTGCCATCAGAACGATGGACAGACAATACGAGCAGTACTTC. The V call is TRBV10-3, the J call TRBJ2-7; tentatively, D is TRBD1 (6 bases). V shed 6 bases and J shed 4 bases, with 16 bases lying between them. This CDR3 region has 14 residues. Per germline, CDR1 ENHRY and CDR2 SYGVKD.

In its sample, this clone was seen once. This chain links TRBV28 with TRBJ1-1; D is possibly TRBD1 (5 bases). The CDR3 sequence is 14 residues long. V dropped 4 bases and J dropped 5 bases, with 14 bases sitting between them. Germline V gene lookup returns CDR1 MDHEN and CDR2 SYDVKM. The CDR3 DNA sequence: TGTGCCAGCAGTTCGTCGGGGGGGGAGACTGAAGCTTTCTTT. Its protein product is CASSSSGGETEAFF.

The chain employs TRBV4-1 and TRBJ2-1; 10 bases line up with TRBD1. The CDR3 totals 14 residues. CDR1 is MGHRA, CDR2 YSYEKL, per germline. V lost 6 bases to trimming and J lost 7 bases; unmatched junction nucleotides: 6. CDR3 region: CASRPPGQGNEQFF. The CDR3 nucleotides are TGCGCCAGCAGACCTCCGGGACAGGGGAATGAGCAGTTCTTC.

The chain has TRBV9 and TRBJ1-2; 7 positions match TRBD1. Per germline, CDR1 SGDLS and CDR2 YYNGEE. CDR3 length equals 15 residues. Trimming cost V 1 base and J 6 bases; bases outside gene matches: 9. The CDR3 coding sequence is TGTGCCAGCAGCGTACCTCCAGGGGGGACTCATGGCTACACCTTC. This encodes CASSVPPGGTHGYTF.

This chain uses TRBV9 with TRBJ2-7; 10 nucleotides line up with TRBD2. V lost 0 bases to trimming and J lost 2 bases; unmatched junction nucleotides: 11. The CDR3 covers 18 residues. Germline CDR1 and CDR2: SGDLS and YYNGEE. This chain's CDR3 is CASSVGVSSGSITYEQYF. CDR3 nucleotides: TGTGCCAGCAGCGTAGGAGTCTCTAGCGGGAGTATTACCTACGAGCAGTACTTC.

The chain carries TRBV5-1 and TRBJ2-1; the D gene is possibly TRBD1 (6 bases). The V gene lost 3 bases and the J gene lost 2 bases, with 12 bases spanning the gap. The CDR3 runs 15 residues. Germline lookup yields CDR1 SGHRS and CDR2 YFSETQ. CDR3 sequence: CASSSQGPTYNEQFF. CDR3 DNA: TGCGCCAGCAGCTCACAGGGACCTACCTACAATGAGCAGTTCTTC.

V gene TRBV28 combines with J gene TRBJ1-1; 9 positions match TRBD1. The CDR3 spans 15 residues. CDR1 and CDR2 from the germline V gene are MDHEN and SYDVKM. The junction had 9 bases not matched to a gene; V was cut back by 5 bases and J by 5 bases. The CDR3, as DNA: TGTGCCAGCAGTCCACAGGGGGCTGTTTGGACTGAAGCTTTCTTT. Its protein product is CASSPQGAVWTEAFF.

CDR3 DNA: TGTGCCAGCAGTATCCAGGCTGGGGCCAACGTCCTGACTTTC. This gives the protein CASSIQAGANVLTF. The chain links TRBV28 to TRBJ2-6; D is undetermined. The germline V gene has CDR1 MDHEN and CDR2 SYDVKM. Trimming left V 5 bases short and J 2 bases short, with 7 bases between. The CDR3 totals 14 residues.

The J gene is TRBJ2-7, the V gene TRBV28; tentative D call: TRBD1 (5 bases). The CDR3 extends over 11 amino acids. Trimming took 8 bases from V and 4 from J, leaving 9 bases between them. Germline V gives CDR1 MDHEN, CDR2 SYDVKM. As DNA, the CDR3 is TGTGCCAGCGAAACAGGTTACGAGCAGTACTTC. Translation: CASETGYEQYF. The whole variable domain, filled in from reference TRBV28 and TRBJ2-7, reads DVKVTQSSRYLVKRTGEKVFLECVQDMDHENMFWYRQDPGLGLRLIYFSYDVKMKEKGDIPEGYSVSREKKERFSLILESASTNQTSMYLCASETGYEQYFGPGTRLTVT.

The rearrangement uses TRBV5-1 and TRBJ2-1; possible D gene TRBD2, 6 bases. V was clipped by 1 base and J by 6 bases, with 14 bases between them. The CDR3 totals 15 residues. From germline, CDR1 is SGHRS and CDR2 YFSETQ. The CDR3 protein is CASSLRSMGGNEQFF. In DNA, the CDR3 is TGCGCCAGCAGCTTGAGAAGCATGGGGGGCAATGAGCAGTTCTTC.

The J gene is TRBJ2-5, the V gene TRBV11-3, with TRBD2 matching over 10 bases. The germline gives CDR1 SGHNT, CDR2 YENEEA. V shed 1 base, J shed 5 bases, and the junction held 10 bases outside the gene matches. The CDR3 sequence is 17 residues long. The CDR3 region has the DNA TGTGCCAGCAGCTTAGGAGGACCTAGCGGGAGTGGCGAGACCCAGTACTTC. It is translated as CASSLGGPSGSGETQYF.

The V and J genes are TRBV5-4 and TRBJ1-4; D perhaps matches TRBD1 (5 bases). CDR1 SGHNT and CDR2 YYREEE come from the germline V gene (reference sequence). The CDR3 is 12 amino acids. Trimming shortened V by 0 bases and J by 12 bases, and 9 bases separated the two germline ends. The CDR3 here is CASSLVGGELFF. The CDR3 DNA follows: TGTGCCAGCAGCTTGGTAGGAGGGGAACTGTTTTTT.